The present T cell receptor (beta chain) was sequenced within a study of T-cell reconstitution after alpha-beta-depleted transplantation in children. Findings and caveats of the study: Some patients showed high day-60 TCRbeta diversity, which derived from surviving recipient T cells and thymic progenitors. Several hundred expanded graft clones reportedly supplied alpha-beta T cells about two months after transplant. Newly made T cells mostly supplied T-cell counts and diversity one year after transplant.

This clonotype was observed a handful of times. Antigen unknown. The library targeted TCRbeta and was prepared with unique molecular identifiers. TCRdb fed the PCR reads into MiXCR, producing one record per CDR3 protein. The table includes more than 200,000 distinct CDR3 sequences, 17% detected once. The origin of this receptor is a male patient under 10 years old who had a stem cell transplant for acute lymphoblastic leukemia, so the T cells may come from the graft donor. Sequenced material: PBMCs, mostly from graft donor cells, taken 360 days after TCRalphabeta/CD19-depleted stem cell transplant.

The CDR3 here is CASSLEAGKYKETQYF. The CDR3 DNA follows: TGTGCCAGCAGCTTAGAGGCGGGAAAATATAAAGAGACCCAGTACTTC. J is TRBJ2-5 and V is TRBV7-9, with a possible D match to TRBD2 (6 bases). Germline V gives CDR1 SEHNR, CDR2 FQNEAQ (reference sequence). Between the trimmed V and J ends, which lost 1 base and 3 bases, there was a span of 15 bases. This CDR3 comprises 16 residues.